The source of this TCR beta chain is a study of cytomegalovirus exposure and HLA in healthy donors. Whole-study context: The approximately 120 million unique TCR beta sequences, from roughly 180 million T cells, were found by an earlier analysis. In an early release, HLA-typed donors contributed approximately 82 million unique TCR sequences. Overall study findings and caveats: Published work reported that the classifier diagnosed cytomegalovirus status with high specificity and sensitivity.

The donors (healthy individuals) were bone marrow donors. Points on this clone: Its antigen is still unknown.

The length of the CDR3 is 15 residues. Germline V gene data show CDR1 as SGHTA and CDR2 as FQGNSA. Losses at the gene ends were 5 bases for V and 4 bases for J; bases not matched to a gene: 9. Amplification used 60 Vbeta primers and 13 Jbeta primers. The assay was immunoSEQ multiplex PCR, and TCRdb's table has in-frame clones only and misses some. Here the sample spans 170,000 or so clones, less than 90% being singletons. This chain links TRBV7-2 with TRBJ2-3; 7 nucleotides line up with TRBD2. The sequence was obtained from a boy between 2 and 15 years old in good health and CMV-seronegative. Sequencing input: PBMCs. The CDR3 loop is CASSPRGGMADTQYF. Here the CDR3 DNA reads TGTGCCAGCAGCCCCCGGGGAGGGATGGCAGATACGCAGTATTTT.